One sample yielded the 18 T cell receptor beta chains listed below, sequenced in a study of beta chain features in type 1 diabetes. Since all of the isolated RNA was reverse transcribed, expressed TCRB transcripts were what got sequenced. Clones were read by immunoSEQ multiplex PCR, and TCRdb kept only the in-frame ones, dropping some. The sample has hundreds of thousands of clones; around 30% are singletons. The sample was naive CD4+ T cells from blood. The receptors shown here come from a man aged 18 to 30 in good health.

The chain employs TRBV9 and TRBJ1-4; D gene uncertain. Germline assignment: CDR1 SGDLS and CDR2 YYNGEE. V lost 0 bases and J 7 bases, leaving 10 bases between the germline ends. The CDR3 sequence is 14 residues long. CDR3 coding DNA: TGTGCCAGCAGCGTAGAATACGTCGGTGAAAAACTGTTTTTT. This translates into CASSVEYVGEKLFF.

The chain recombines TRBV29-1 with TRBJ2-7, with a tentative D call TRBD2 (6 bases). Trimming shortened V by 7 bases and J by 3 bases, and 13 bases separated the two germline ends. The CDR3 contains 12 residues. The germline CDR1 and CDR2 sequences are SQVTM and ANQGSEA. CDR3 in amino acids: CSATQGGYEQYF. The CDR3 DNA reads as TGCAGCGCCACCCAGGGAGGCTACGAGCAGTACTTC.

This clone was seen a few times. The junction does not match germline at one end; this may be a read error. This chain joins TRBV25-1 and TRBJ2-3; 9 bases agree with TRBD1. Germline loops: CDR1 MGHDK, CDR2 SYGVNS. This CDR3 region has 15 residues. As DNA, the CDR3 is TGTGCCACCAGTGCGGGGACAGGGAACACAGATACGCAGTATTTT. Translation: CATSAGTGNTDTQYF.

The sample holds a few counts of this clone. V usage is TRBV9 and J usage is TRBJ2-6; 7 nucleotides align to TRBD1. The ends lost 4 bases at V and 2 bases at J; junction bases unmatched: 6. Germline lookup yields CDR1 SGDLS and CDR2 YYNGEE. This CDR3 has 16 residues. CDR3 protein: CASSLTGYAGANVLTF. The CDR3 DNA reads TGTGCCAGCAGCCTGACAGGGTACGCTGGGGCCAACGTCCTGACTTTC.

This clone appeared a few times. This sequence joins TRBV7-9 and TRBJ1-2; D gene unclear. The germline V gene has CDR1 SEHNR and CDR2 FQNEAQ (reference sequence). The CDR3 runs 15 residues. With 2 bases removed from V and 0 bases from J, the gap between germline ends came to 10 bases. The DNA of the CDR3 is TGTGCCAGCAGCTTATCGGCAGCTACTAACTATGGCTACACCTTC. It codes for CASSLSAATNYGYTF.

In this sample, this clone turned up a few times. The rearrangement links TRBV18 to TRBJ2-1; 9 bases fit TRBD2. V was clipped by 3 bases and J by 7 bases; unmatched bases: 7. The germline CDR1 and CDR2 sequences are KGHSH and LQKENI. The CDR3 length is 15 residues. DNA of the CDR3: TGTGCCAGCTCACCTTCGCGGGAGGGTAAGAATGAGCAGTTCTTC. Translation gives CASSPSREGKNEQFF.

With regard to this clone: Additional DNA sequences in this sample encode the identical CDR3. The rearrangement uses TRBV7-2 and TRBJ2-7; 12 nucleotides align to TRBD2. Germline-derived CDR1 and CDR2 are SGHTA and FQGNSA. CDR3 size: 15 residues. The trim removed 1 base at V and 5 bases at J, leaving 3 bases unmatched. CDR3 DNA: TGTGCCAGCAGCTTAGGACTAGCGGGAGTCAACGAGCAGTACTTC. Protein sequence: CASSLGLAGVNEQYF.

The chain uses TRBV18 and TRBJ2-1; 7 nucleotides agree with TRBD2. The CDR3 consists of 13 residues. From germline, CDR1 is KGHSH and CDR2 LQKENI. After removal of 1 base from V and 9 bases from J, the junction contained 3 bases not matched to a gene. The CDR3 nucleotides read TGTGCCAGCTCACCACGTCCGGGGGGTGAGCAGTTCTTC. It specifies CASSPRPGGEQFF.

The table lists this clone with a few counts. The chain has TRBV30 and TRBJ2-1; maybe TRBD1 (7 bases). With 0 bases removed from V and 5 bases from J, the gap between germline ends came to 23 bases. This CDR3 comprises 18 residues. Germline CDR1 is GTSNPN and CDR2 is SVGIG (reference sequence). This CDR3 reads CAWSVPYWRAQGDNEQFF. CDR3 bases: TGTGCCTGGAGTGTACCTTATTGGAGGGCCCAGGGGGACAATGAGCAGTTCTTC.

This clone showed up just a few times. The chain recombines TRBV5-1 with TRBJ2-7; 9 positions agree with TRBD2. V lost 5 bases, J lost 2 bases, and 8 bases stayed unmatched. The CDR3 runs 15 residues. Per the germline V gene, CDR1 is SGHRS and CDR2 is YFSETQ. CDR3: CASSSRTSVTYEQYF. For the CDR3, the DNA is TGCGCCAGCAGTAGCAGGACTAGCGTTACCTACGAGCAGTACTTC.

The chain couples TRBV4-1 to TRBJ1-1; a weak D match, TRBD1 (5 bases). The CDR3 has 13 residues. V shed 3 bases and J shed 5 bases, with 10 bases lying between them. Per the germline V gene, CDR1 is MGHRA and CDR2 is YSYEKL. Written as DNA, the CDR3 is TGCGCCAGCAGCCAGCAGGGTTCAACTGAAGCTTTCTTT. The encoded protein is CASSQQGSTEAFF.

This clone was detected a few times. This chain joins TRBV7-9 and TRBJ2-1; 11 nucleotides match TRBD2. Germline V lookup: CDR1 SEHNR, CDR2 FQNEAQ (reference sequence). V was pared by 5 bases and J by 6 bases, with 6 bases of the junction left unmatched. The CDR3 loop spans 15 amino acids. The CDR3 protein is CASSPGTSGFNEQFF. CDR3 DNA sequence: TGTGCCAGCAGCCCAGGGACTAGCGGCTTCAATGAGCAGTTCTTC.

This clone was counted a few times. The V and J genes are TRBV30 and TRBJ1-5; a weak D match, TRBD1 (6 bases). Trimming removed 4 bases from V and 4 bases from J, with 11 bases in between. The CDR3 totals 13 residues. Germline V gene lookup returns CDR1 GTSNPN and CDR2 SVGIG (reference sequence). CDR3 residues: CAWNLGQNQPQHF. The CDR3 DNA sequence: TGTGCCTGGAACCTGGGACAAAATCAGCCCCAGCATTTT. The entire variable domain, with the rest obtained from reference TRBV30 and TRBJ1-5, is as follows: SQTIHQWPATLVQPVGSPLSLECTVEGTSNPNLYWYRQAAGRGLQLLFYSVGIGQISSEVPQNLSASRPQDRQFILSSKKLLLSDSGFYLCAWNLGQNQPQHFGDGTRLSIL.

The chain has TRBV9 and TRBJ1-5; D is ambiguous. The V gene's germline CDR1 is SGDLS and CDR2 YYNGEE. The CDR3 extends over 14 amino acids. V was cut by 3 bases and J by 4 bases, with 11 bases left in between. The CDR3 DNA is TGTGCCAGCAGCGCCCCAGGTTGGAATCAGCCCCAGCATTTT. This codes for CASSAPGWNQPQHF.

The V gene is TRBV2, the J gene TRBJ2-7, with TRBD1 matching 7 bases. This CDR3 contains 16 residues. V shed 6 bases and J 4 bases; nucleotides not matched to a gene: 15. The germline V gene encodes CDR1 SNHLY and CDR2 FYNNEI. In nucleotides, the CDR3 is TGTGCCAGCAGCGATATAAACCTACAGGGGACGTACGAGCAGTACTTC. Amino acids: CASSDINLQGTYEQYF.

The sample holds a few counts of this clone. The gene calls are TRBV2 and TRBJ2-5; no clear D gene. Germline V gene sequence: CDR1 SNHLY, CDR2 FYNNEI. With 3 bases removed from V and 6 bases from J, the gap between germline ends came to 11 bases. The CDR3 spans 13 residues. Here the CDR3 reads CASSDQVQQTQYF. The CDR3 DNA is TGTGCCAGCAGTGATCAGGTTCAACAGACCCAGTACTTC.

CDR3 bases: TGTGCCTGGGGTAGGGCGGGAGGATTCTACAATGAGCAGTTCTTC. Its protein product is CAWGRAGGFYNEQFF. The genes are TRBV30 and TRBJ2-1, with 8 bases identical to TRBD2. V trimming: 5 bases; J trimming: 3 bases; junction bases outside the gene matches: 9. CDR1 is GTSNPN, CDR2 SVGIG, per germline (reference sequence). The CDR3 covers 15 residues.

This clone turned up a few times. The chain employs TRBV2 and TRBJ2-2, with a possible D match to TRBD2 (5 bases). Trimming removed 0 bases at V and 5 bases at J, with 7 bases between. CDR1 is SNHLY and CDR2 is FYNNEI in the germline V gene. This CDR3 has 14 amino acids. This CDR3 is CASSEARGTGELFF. In nucleotides, the CDR3 is TGTGCCAGCAGTGAAGCGCGAGGGACCGGGGAGCTGTTTTTT.